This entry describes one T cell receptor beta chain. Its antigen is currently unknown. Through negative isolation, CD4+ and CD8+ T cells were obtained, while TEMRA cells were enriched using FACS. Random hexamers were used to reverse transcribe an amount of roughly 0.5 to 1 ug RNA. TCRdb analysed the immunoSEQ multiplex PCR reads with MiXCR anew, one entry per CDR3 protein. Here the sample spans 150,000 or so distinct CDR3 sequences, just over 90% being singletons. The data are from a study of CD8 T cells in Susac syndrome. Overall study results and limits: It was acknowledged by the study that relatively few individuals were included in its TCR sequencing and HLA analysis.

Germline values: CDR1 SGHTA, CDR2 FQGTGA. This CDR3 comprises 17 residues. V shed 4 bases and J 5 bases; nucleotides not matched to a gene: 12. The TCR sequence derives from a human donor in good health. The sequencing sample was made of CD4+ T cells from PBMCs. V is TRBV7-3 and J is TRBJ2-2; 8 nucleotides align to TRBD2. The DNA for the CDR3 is TGTGCCAGCAGCTCCCCCCGGGGGGGTTCGAGTACCGGGGAGCTGTTTTTT. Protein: CASSSPRGGSSTGELFF.